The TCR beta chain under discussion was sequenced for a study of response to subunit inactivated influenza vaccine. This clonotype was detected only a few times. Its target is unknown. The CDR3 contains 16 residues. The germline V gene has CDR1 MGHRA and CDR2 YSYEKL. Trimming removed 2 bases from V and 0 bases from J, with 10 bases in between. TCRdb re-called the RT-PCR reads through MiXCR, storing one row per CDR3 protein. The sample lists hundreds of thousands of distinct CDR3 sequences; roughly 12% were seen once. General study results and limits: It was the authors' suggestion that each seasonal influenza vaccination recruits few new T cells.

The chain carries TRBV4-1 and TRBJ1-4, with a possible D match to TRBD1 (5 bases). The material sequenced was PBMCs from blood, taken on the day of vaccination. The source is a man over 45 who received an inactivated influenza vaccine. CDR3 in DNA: TGCGCCAGCAGCCAATTCCTACAGGCAACTAATGAAAAACTGTTTTTT. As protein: CASSQFLQATNEKLFF.